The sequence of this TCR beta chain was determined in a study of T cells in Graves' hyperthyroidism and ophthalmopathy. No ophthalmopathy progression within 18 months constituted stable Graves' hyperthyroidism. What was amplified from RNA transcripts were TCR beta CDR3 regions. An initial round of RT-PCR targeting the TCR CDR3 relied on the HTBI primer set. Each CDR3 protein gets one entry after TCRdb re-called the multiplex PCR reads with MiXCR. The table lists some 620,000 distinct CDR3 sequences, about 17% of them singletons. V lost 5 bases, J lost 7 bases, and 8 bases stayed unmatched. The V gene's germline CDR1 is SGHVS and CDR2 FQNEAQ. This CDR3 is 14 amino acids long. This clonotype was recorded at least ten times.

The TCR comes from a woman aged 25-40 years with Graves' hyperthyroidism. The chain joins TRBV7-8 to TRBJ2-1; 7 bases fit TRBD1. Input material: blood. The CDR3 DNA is TGTGCCAGCAGCCCGGGACAGCCCCTTAATGAGCAGTTCTTC. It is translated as CASSPGQPLNEQFF.